These T cell receptor beta chains were read from a single sample in a study of vaccination effects on CD4 cells after COVID-19. Their antigens are not known. Sequencing used immunoSEQ multiplex PCR; TCRdb keeps in-frame clones, though not all of them. The table includes 17,000 or so clones, 76% detected once. Specimen: CD4+ T cells from PBMCs cultured with SARS-CoV-2 spike peptides, collected after COVID-19 vaccination. Every receptor here comes from a human donor who had a prior SARS-CoV-2 infection. The CDR3 runs from the conserved cysteine through the conserved F or W. D genes are given only for firm matches. Expanded clones are given a class, and other clones once, few, many or no size at all.

-,-,TRBV7-2,TRBJ1-4,CASSPGGFNEKLFF,TGTGCCAGCAGTCCGGGGGGCTTCAATGAAAAACTGTTTTTT
-,TRBD1,TRBV2,TRBJ1-2,CASSGGQGNNYGYTF,TGTGCCAGCAGTGGCGGACAGGGGAATAACTATGGCTACACCTTC
-,TRBD1,TRBV30,TRBJ1-2,CAWRRQGGYTF,TGTGCCTGGAGGAGACAGGGAGGCTACACCTTC
-,-,TRBV2,TRBJ2-4,CASGSIAGGGRDIQYF,TGTGCCAGCGGAAGTATTGCCGGGGGAGGAAGGGACATTCAGTACTTC
-,-,TRBV5-6,TRBJ2-5,CASSPRTGIKYQETQYF,TGTGCCAGCAGCCCCAGAACAGGAATCAAGTACCAAGAGACCCAGTACTTC
-,-,TRBV15,TRBJ2-7,CATSRDRGEQYF,TGTGCCACCAGCAGAGATCGTGGGGAGCAGTACTTC
-,TRBD2,TRBV9,TRBJ2-7,CASSATSGSTGEQYF,TGTGCCAGCAGCGCTACTAGCGGTTCTACGGGGGAGCAGTACTTC
-,-,TRBV3-1/TRBV3-2,TRBJ2-7,CASSQLGSGFHYEQYF,TGTGCCAGCAGCCAGCTCGGATCGGGGTTTCACTACGAGCAGTACTTC
-,TRBD1,TRBV18,TRBJ1-6,CASSPPTGSKGGNSPLHF,TGTGCCAGCTCACCACCGACAGGGTCAAAGGGGGGAAATTCACCCCTCCACTTT
-,TRBD2,TRBV7-2,TRBJ2-1,CASSPRAGGNEQFF,TGTGCCAGCAGCCCCCGAGCGGGAGGAAATGAGCAGTTCTTC
-,-,TRBV7-2,TRBJ2-7,CASSSQGGIGYEQYF,TGTGCCAGCAGCTCGCAGGGTGGTATTGGGTACGAGCAGTACTTC
once,-,TRBV5-6,TRBJ2-5,CASSSTTYAGEETQYF,TGTGCCAGCAGCTCTACGACGTATGCAGGGGAAGAGACCCAGTACTTC
-,TRBD2,TRBV5-4,TRBJ2-3,CASSLGLAGSTDTQYF,TGTGCCAGCAGCTTGGGCCTAGCGGGGTCCACAGATACGCAGTATTTT
-,TRBD1,TRBV5-6,TRBJ1-1,CASSLRGQGGTEAFF,TGTGCCAGCAGCCTACGGGGACAGGGAGGAACTGAAGCTTTCTTT
few,-,TRBV25-1,TRBJ2-5,CASSPKPQETQYF,TGTGCCAGCAGTCCGAAACCCCAAGAGACCCAGTACTTC
-,TRBD1,TRBV7-9,TRBJ2-1,CASSPGTVPYNEQFF,TGTGCCAGCAGCCCCGGGACAGTCCCCTACAATGAGCAGTTCTTC
few,-,TRBV5-1,TRBJ1-2,CASSLDAVSGYTF,TGCGCCAGCAGCTTGGACGCGGTGAGTGGCTACACCTTC
-,-,TRBV7-9,TRBJ1-1,CASSLLQTTNTEAFF,TGTGCCAGCAGCTTACTCCAGACTACGAACACTGAAGCTTTCTTT
-,-,TRBV7-2,TRBJ2-2,CASSPWGGELFF,TGTGCCAGCAGCCCCTGGGGCGGGGAGCTGTTTTTT
-,-,TRBV23-1,TRBJ2-3,CASSNDLTDTQYF,TGCGCCAGCAGTAACGACTTGACAGATACGCAGTATTTT
-,-,TRBV6-5,TRBJ1-1,CASSYDLVTGNTEAFF,TGTGCCAGCAGTTACGATTTAGTTACAGGGAACACTGAAGCTTTCTTT
-,-,TRBV13,TRBJ2-1,CASSLTRRTNSYNEQFF,TGTGCCAGCAGCTTAACCCGGCGTACAAACTCCTACAATGAGCAGTTCTTC
-,-,TRBV19,TRBJ1-2,CASSIIGGDNYGYTF,TGTGCCAGTAGTATAATCGGCGGGGATAACTATGGCTACACCTTC
-,-,TRBV6-5,TRBJ2-7,CASTKPGASYEQYF,TGTGCCAGCACCAAACCGGGGGCAAGCTACGAGCAGTACTTC
-,TRBD2,TRBV4-2,TRBJ2-1,CASSQTGLADYNEQFF,TGTGCCAGCAGCCAAACGGGACTAGCGGATTACAATGAGCAGTTCTTC
-,TRBD2,TRBV6-2/TRBV6-3,TRBJ2-7,CASSYLRGGVYEQYF,TGTGCCAGCAGTTACCTCCGGGGGGGGGTCTACGAGCAGTACTTC
-,TRBD2,TRBV5-1,TRBJ2-3,CASSLGGGSTDTQYF,TGCGCCAGCAGCTTGGGCGGGGGAAGCACAGATACGCAGTATTTT
-,TRBD2,TRBV12-5,TRBJ2-1,CASGLVGGLAGDSNEQFF,TGTGCTAGTGGTTTGGTAGGAGGACTAGCGGGGGATAGTAATGAGCAGTTCTTC
once,TRBD2,TRBV11-3,TRBJ2-1,CASSLGIAGGIYNEQFF,TGTGCCAGCAGCTTAGGAATAGCGGGAGGCATTTACAATGAGCAGTTCTTC